The subject of this entry is one T cell receptor (beta chain). Its recognized antigen is unknown. No qualities accompany the bases; no much larger clone lies one base away. Expansion of CD8+CD57+ cells had been shown by flow cytometry in the patients chosen for sequencing. Every patient had a diagnosis of severe acquired aplastic anemia based on International Study of Aplastic Anemia and Agranulocytosis and Camitta criteria. Patients had received no therapy at the time of blood sampling. In this study, sorted CD4+ and CD8+ T cells from the blood of healthy subjects and of severe aplastic anemia patients had their TCR repertoires deep-sequenced. Patients were enrolled under clinicaltrials.gov protocols 00001620, 01623167, 00001397, 00071045, 00081523 and 00961064 in the USA. Ficoll-Paque density gradient centrifugation was used to isolate peripheral blood mononuclear cells. Before DNA extraction, CD4+ and CD8+ T cells were sorted by FACS or by magnetic beads.

Genomic DNA served as template for TCR beta VDJ combination and CDR3 sequence profiling. An Illumina HiSeq 2000 was the platform used for TCR repertoire sequencing. The authors' analysis ran thus. TRBV/TRBJ rearrangement plots, CDR3 size and DJ length profiles, and Simpson's diversity index were used to assess repertoires. The immunodominant clone was defined as the most abundant DNA sequence in deep sequencing data. CDR3 amino acid sequences were screened for sharing across subjects and were compared with published repertoires and the VDJdb database. Through fastp at Q25 and MiXCR, TCRdb rebuilt clones from the public reads, retaining in-frame beta chains. Merged by CDR3 protein, the rows form single entries marked with the most common genes and DNA. TCRdb, not the original authors, processed these V and J calls. For this sample there are about 160,000 distinct CDR3 sequences; about 45% appear just once. The biggest ten clones account for 3.2% of the sample.

The data derive from a study of CD8+CD57+ T cells in acquired aplastic anemia listed by TCRdb under 2018. Background for the entire study: On average, sorted CD4+ and CD8+ cells yielded approximately 3 ug of extracted DNA, with a range of about 0.17 to 27.4 ug. A CD8+CD57+ expansion meant a frequency higher than the mean frequency seen in healthy subjects. The research as a whole found: Although roughly 29 CD8+ CDR3 sequences were shared by patients and controls, these sequences appeared highly expressed in patients and within the immunodominant clones of patients. Patients and healthy controls showed no significant difference in CD8+ Simpson's diversity (P=0.060).

Based on the germline V gene, the CDR1 and CDR2 sequences are SQVTM and ANQGSEA. The CDR3, from cysteine to phenylalanine, totals 16 residues. Only the CDR3 portion is preserved as DNA: 48 bases, with reading frame beginning at the first base. Trimming removed 3 bases from V and 7 bases from J; the gene matches leave 14 bases unexplained. Sequenced sample: sorted CD4+, CD8+, or CD8+CD57+ T cells (not recorded which) from PBMCs. The rearrangement combines TRBV29-1 with TRBJ1-3; 8 of the junction bases match TRBD1. This clonotype was sampled from a human donor with aplastic anemia. The sequence in DNA is TGCAGCGTTGATGGCGGCGCGGACAGGGTGTGTAACACCATATATTTT. Its amino acids are CSVDGGADRVCNTIYF.